Below are 23 T cell receptor beta chains sequenced from a single sample in a study of blood T cell repertoires in COVID-19. Produced via immunoSEQ multiplex PCR; TCRdb's table is partial and in-frame only. The sample holds roughly 200,000 clones, 80% to 90% seen once. The sample comprised peripheral blood. The receptors here all came from a man aged 60 to 75 with acute or convalescent COVID-19.

The genes are TRBV6-2 or TRBV6-3 and TRBJ2-2, with D possibly matching TRBD2 (6 bases). Trimming took 2 bases from V and 5 from J, leaving 12 bases between them. The CDR3 covers 15 residues. Germline-derived CDR1 and CDR2 are MNHEY and SVGEGT. CDR3 amino acids: CASSYTGVGTGELFF. For the CDR3, the DNA is TGTGCCAGCAGTTACACGGGAGTAGGGACCGGGGAGCTGTTTTTT.

This clone was seen only a few times. The V and J genes are TRBV7-2 and TRBJ1-4, with a possible D match to TRBD1 (5 bases). Germline lookup yields CDR1 SGHTA and CDR2 FQGNSA. The CDR3 contains 15 residues. V was clipped by 5 bases and J by 11 bases, with 21 bases between them. The CDR3 DNA reads TGTGCCAGCAGCCCCGGACAAAACCTGGGTGTTAAACTGTTTTTT. This gives the protein CASSPGQNLGVKLFF. The full variable domain, completed using reference TRBV7-2 and TRBJ1-4, is GAGVSQSPSNKVTEKGKDVELRCDPISGHTALYWYRQSLGQGLEFLIYFQGNSAPDKSGLPSDRFSAERTGGSVSTLTIQRTQQEDSAVYLCASSPGQNLGVKLFFGSGTQLSVL.

V is TRBV6-5 and J is TRBJ1-4; D perhaps matches TRBD1 (6 bases). The germline V gene encodes CDR1 MNHEY and CDR2 SVGAGI. V lost 7 bases to trimming and J lost 7 bases, with 16 bases between them. This CDR3 contains 14 residues. CDR3 loop: CASTLGGAGEKLFF. CDR3 coding DNA: TGTGCCAGCACCCTAGGGGGGGCTGGTGAAAAACTGTTTTTT.

The V and J genes are TRBV4-1 and TRBJ1-2; a weak D match, TRBD1 (6 bases). The V and J ends lost 2 bases and 8 bases respectively, with 18 bases between them. This CDR3 comprises 15 residues. Germline CDR1 MGHRA, CDR2 YSYEKL. The CDR3 protein is CASSQTGSFFGGYTF. The CDR3 DNA follows: TGCGCCAGCAGCCAAACAGGGTCGTTCTTCGGCGGCTACACCTTC.

This chain connects TRBV27 to TRBJ2-1; TRBD1 is a possible D gene (6 bases). Germline V gene data show CDR1 as MNHEY and CDR2 as SMNVEV (reference sequence). Trimming pared 4 bases from V and 6 bases from J, leaving 16 bases between. CDR3 length equals 15 residues. DNA of the CDR3: TGTGCCAGCAGTTCCACAGGGAGCGGTTTCAATGAGCAGTTCTTC. Translated, it gives CASSSTGSGFNEQFF.

This chain connects TRBV28 to TRBJ1-2; D is unresolved. Trimming removed 4 bases at V and 4 bases at J, with 10 bases between. The CDR3 contains 13 residues. Germline values: CDR1 MDHEN, CDR2 SYDVKM. The chain's CDR3 is CASSYRSAYGYTF. The CDR3 DNA is TGTGCCAGCAGTTATAGAAGCGCCTATGGCTACACCTTC.

The chain has TRBV2 and TRBJ2-7, with TRBD2 as a possible D gene (5 bases). V lost 6 bases and J lost 4, with 10 bases in between. The germline V gene encodes CDR1 SNHLY and CDR2 FYNNEI. The CDR3 totals 12 residues. The CDR3 region has the DNA TGTGCCAGCAGGCAGTGGGAGTACGAGCAGTACTTC. Translated, it gives CASRQWEYEQYF.

The chain couples TRBV30 to TRBJ2-3, with TRBD1 as a possible D gene (6 bases). Trimming cost V 2 bases and J 3 bases, with 12 bases left between them. Germline loops: CDR1 GTSNPN, CDR2 SVGIG (reference sequence). CDR3 length: 14 amino acids. The CDR3 DNA is TGTGCCTGGAGTCTAAGGACAGAGACAGATACGCAGTATTTT. Translation gives CAWSLRTETDTQYF.

The V gene is TRBV11-1, the J gene TRBJ2-1, with 9 bases lining up with TRBD2. Trimming removed 8 bases from V and 6 bases from J; junction bases left unmatched: 8. The CDR3 sequence is 14 residues long. From germline, CDR1 is SGHAT and CDR2 FQDESV (reference sequence). This chain's CDR3 is CASQGREGINEQFF. Written as DNA, the CDR3 is TGTGCCAGCCAAGGGCGGGAGGGTATCAATGAGCAGTTCTTC.

CDR3 region: CASSQGLAGDNEQFF. In nucleotides, the CDR3 is TGTGCCAGCAGCCAAGGACTAGCGGGGGACAATGAGCAGTTCTTC. J is TRBJ2-1 and V is TRBV4-2; 12 nucleotides align to TRBD2. V shed 1 base, J shed 5 bases, and the junction held 0 bases outside the gene matches. The CDR3 has 15 residues. In germline, CDR1 is LGHNA, CDR2 YNFKEQ.

In its sample, this clone was seen a few times. This chain connects TRBV27 to TRBJ2-7; D perhaps matches TRBD2 (6 bases). This CDR3 comprises 14 residues. Germline-derived CDR1 and CDR2 are MNHEY and SMNVEV (reference sequence). Trimming shortened V by 7 bases and J by 3 bases, and 16 bases separated the two germline ends. The CDR3 nucleotides are TGTGCCAGCAATCCCAAGGGAGGATTCTACGAGCAGTACTTC. Translating it yields CASNPKGGFYEQYF.

V gene TRBV30 combines with J gene TRBJ2-3; the match to TRBD1 covers 10 bases. Trimming cost V 4 bases and J 3 bases; bases outside gene matches: 7. This CDR3 has 15 amino acids. Germline V lookup: CDR1 GTSNPN, CDR2 SVGIG (reference sequence). The CDR3 region is CAWNRDRGGTDTQYF. In DNA form, the CDR3 reads TGTGCCTGGAATAGGGACAGGGGTGGGACAGATACGCAGTATTTT.

The chain combines TRBV19 with TRBJ2-6; 11 nucleotides match TRBD1. V lost 3 bases, J lost 1 base, and 2 bases stayed unmatched. The length of the CDR3 is 17 residues. The V gene's germline CDR1 is LNHDA and CDR2 SQIVND (reference sequence). The CDR3, as DNA: TGTGCCAGTAGTATGGGGGACAGGGGGTCTGGGGCCAACGTCCTGACTTTC. Residues: CASSMGDRGSGANVLTF.

The chain is built from TRBV29-1 and TRBJ2-2; TRBD1 might be the D (5 bases). The germline V and J ends were trimmed by 3 bases and 1 base, with 6 bases remaining between them. Germline lookup yields CDR1 SQVTM and CDR2 ANQGSEA. The CDR3 sequence is 13 residues long. CDR3 sequence (DNA): TGCAGCGTTGATAGGGGGAACACCGGGGAGCTGTTTTTT. The encoded protein is CSVDRGNTGELFF.

The chain couples TRBV1 to TRBJ1-3. TRBV1 represents a pseudogene. CDR3 size: 15 residues. CDR3 sequence reads: CTSSETGGEGNTIYF. The CDR3 coding sequence is TGCACCAGCAGCGAAACCGGAGGGGAAGGAAACACCATATATTTT.

Remarks on this clone: One end of the junction does not line up with germline, which may come from a read error. The rearrangement links TRBV5-6 to TRBJ2-7, with 10 bases identical to TRBD1. Germline V lookup: CDR1 SGHDT, CDR2 YYEEEE. This CDR3 has 11 residues. CDR3 region: CASSRGTGEDF. The CDR3 nucleotides are TGTGCCAGCAGCCGTGGGACAGGGGAGGACTTC.

The DNA of the CDR3 is TGTGCCAGCGGGTCCTCGGGATCTTCAGGAGATACGCAGTATTTT. Translation gives CASGSSGSSGDTQYF. The chain uses TRBV25-1 and TRBJ2-3, with D possibly matching TRBD2 (5 bases). Between the trimmed V and J ends, which lost 8 bases and 5 bases, there was a span of 20 bases. CDR3 size: 15 residues. In germline, CDR1 is MGHDK, CDR2 SYGVNS. Variable domain in full (rest from reference TRBV25-1 and TRBJ2-3): EADIYQTPRYLVIGTGKKITLECSQTMGHDKMYWYQQDPGMELHLIHYSYGVNSTEKGDLSSESTVSRIRTEHFPLTLESARPSHTSQYLCASGSSGSSGDTQYFGPGTRLTVL.

The chain carries TRBV7-3 and TRBJ2-3; 12 nucleotides align to TRBD2. There are 20 residues in the CDR3. Trimming cost V 1 base and J 3 bases; bases outside gene matches: 14. Germline assignment: CDR1 SGHTA and CDR2 FQGTGA. Here the CDR3 reads CASSLIRLAGGQVRTDTQYF. CDR3 DNA sequence: TGTGCCAGCAGCTTAATCCGGCTAGCGGGAGGGCAAGTGAGGACAGATACGCAGTATTTT.

This clone was detected only a few times. Other DNA sequences in the sample encode the same CDR3. The chain combines TRBV7-9 with TRBJ2-5, with TRBD2 identical over 7 bases. The V segment lost 6 bases and the J segment 4 bases; nucleotides outside the gene matches: 11. Germline V gene data show CDR1 as SEHNR and CDR2 as FQNEAQ (reference sequence). CDR3 length equals 15 residues. CDR3 DNA: TGTGCCAGCAGTTGGGGTCGGGGAGGGGCAGAGACCCAGTACTTC. This codes for CASSWGRGGAETQYF. The whole variable domain, remainder taken from reference TRBV7-9 and TRBJ2-5, is DTGVSQNPRHKITKRGQNVTFRCDPISEHNRLYWYRQTLGQGPEFLTYFQNEAQLEKSRLLSDRFSAERPKGSFSTLEIQRTEQGDSAMYLCASSWGRGGAETQYFGPGTRLLVL.

The V call is TRBV2, the J call TRBJ2-2, with D unclear. The CDR3 is 13 residues long. V lost 4 bases to trimming and J lost 1 base, with 4 bases between them. The germline V gene encodes CDR1 SNHLY and CDR2 FYNNEI. CDR3: CASSALNTGELFF. For the CDR3, the DNA is TGTGCCAGCAGTGCTCTGAACACCGGGGAGCTGTTTTTT.

The chain recombines TRBV3-1 (or the pseudogene TRBV3-2) with TRBJ2-1; TRBD2 agrees at 8 bases. The germline V gene has CDR1 LGHDT and CDR2 YNNKEL (reference sequence). The V gene end was trimmed by 0 bases and the J gene end by 6 bases; junction bases not matched to a gene: 7. The CDR3 loop spans 16 amino acids. The CDR3 protein is CASSQDYGLARNEQFF. The CDR3, as DNA: TGTGCCAGCAGCCAAGATTACGGACTAGCTCGCAATGAGCAGTTCTTC.

This chain uses TRBV7-9 with TRBJ1-2, with D possibly being TRBD1 (5 bases). The V end lost 4 bases, the J end lost 6 bases, and 15 bases lay between the germline ends. The CDR3 sequence is 14 residues long. The germline V gene has CDR1 SEHNR and CDR2 FQNEAQ (reference sequence). The CDR3 nucleotides are TGTGCCAGCAGCTCCGAAGGGGCCAGGGATGGCTACACCTTC. It translates to CASSSEGARDGYTF. Full variable domain (missing parts from reference TRBV7-9 and TRBJ1-2): DTGVSQNPRHKITKRGQNVTFRCDPISEHNRLYWYRQTLGQGPEFLTYFQNEAQLEKSRLLSDRFSAERPKGSFSTLEIQRTEQGDSAMYLCASSSEGARDGYTFGSGTRLTVV.

This clone was seen just once. The J gene is TRBJ2-5, the V gene TRBV19; 9 nucleotides align to TRBD1. J lost 4 bases, V lost 9 bases, and 6 bases had no gene match. Germline loops: CDR1 LNHDA, CDR2 SQIVND (reference sequence). The CDR3 runs to 13 residues. The CDR3 here is CASIPTGGETQYF. CDR3 nucleotide sequence: TGTGCCAGCATTCCGACAGGGGGAGAGACCCAGTACTTC.